The rows below give T cell receptor beta chains drawn from one sample of a study of blood T cell repertoires in COVID-19. Data came from immunoSEQ multiplex PCR; TCRdb stores just in-frame clones and leaves some out. The sample shows approximately 82,000 clones, about 83% of them seen only once. The sequenced sample was peripheral blood. All receptors derive from a woman between 55 and 75 years old with acute or convalescent COVID-19. The CDR3 runs from the conserved cysteine through the conserved F or W. The order of the fields is J gene, D gene, clone size, V gene, CDR3 protein. A D gene is named only where the DNA matches it firmly. Some rows mark clone size as missing; the rest say once, few, many or name a class of expanded clone.

j_gene: TRBJ2-7
d_gene: -
abundance: -
v_gene: TRBV18
CDR3aa: CASSAVGGSEQYF

j_gene: TRBJ2-2
d_gene: -
abundance: -
v_gene: TRBV5-1
CDR3aa: CASSLDPGGNGELFF

j_gene: TRBJ2-3
d_gene: -
abundance: -
v_gene: TRBV19
CDR3aa: CASSGVHTDTQYF

j_gene: TRBJ1-5
d_gene: -
abundance: -
v_gene: TRBV7-2
CDR3aa: CASISLVGEISNQPQHF

j_gene: TRBJ2-3
d_gene: -
abundance: -
v_gene: TRBV4-1
CDR3aa: CASSQDLFREGPGTQYF

j_gene: TRBJ1-6
d_gene: TRBD1
abundance: -
v_gene: TRBV5-1
CDR3aa: CASSRTGGAGNSPLHF

j_gene: TRBJ1-2
d_gene: -
abundance: -
v_gene: TRBV12-3/TRBV12-4
CDR3aa: CASSQQGGGYTF

j_gene: TRBJ1-1
d_gene: -
abundance: -
v_gene: TRBV6-1
CDR3aa: CASSESFWGHAEAFF

j_gene: TRBJ1-2
d_gene: TRBD1
abundance: -
v_gene: TRBV7-2
CDR3aa: CASSLTPGQLNYGYTF

j_gene: TRBJ1-3
d_gene: -
abundance: -
v_gene: TRBV11-3
CDR3aa: CASSPTPVPGNTIYF

j_gene: TRBJ2-7
d_gene: TRBD2
abundance: -
v_gene: TRBV25-1
CDR3aa: CASRTSGSNEQYF

j_gene: TRBJ2-7
d_gene: -
abundance: -
v_gene: TRBV7-2
CDR3aa: CASSLRELGNEQYF

j_gene: TRBJ1-6
d_gene: -
abundance: -
v_gene: TRBV5-1
CDR3aa: CASRSLVQGENSPLHF

j_gene: TRBJ1-1
d_gene: TRBD1
abundance: -
v_gene: TRBV24-1
CDR3aa: CATSGTGGESNTEAFF

j_gene: TRBJ1-1
d_gene: TRBD1
abundance: -
v_gene: TRBV10-1
CDR3aa: CASRRGQKDTEAFF

j_gene: TRBJ1-3
d_gene: -
abundance: -
v_gene: TRBV30
CDR3aa: CAWVSPGAGNTIYF

j_gene: TRBJ1-2
d_gene: TRBD1
abundance: -
v_gene: TRBV6-6
CDR3aa: CASSYETGGSYGYTF

j_gene: TRBJ1-5
d_gene: TRBD1
abundance: -
v_gene: TRBV11-3
CDR3aa: CASSAGGGQGLQPQHF

j_gene: TRBJ1-5
d_gene: -
abundance: -
v_gene: TRBV27
CDR3aa: CASSLKAGYSNQPQHF

j_gene: TRBJ2-3
d_gene: TRBD2
abundance: -
v_gene: TRBV5-1
CDR3aa: CASSYSGGTDTQYF

j_gene: TRBJ2-1
d_gene: TRBD2
abundance: -
v_gene: TRBV5-1
CDR3aa: CASSFRASGYNEQFF

j_gene: TRBJ2-5
d_gene: -
abundance: few
v_gene: TRBV7-9
CDR3aa: CASSQTIGLKETQYF

j_gene: TRBJ1-5
d_gene: -
abundance: -
v_gene: TRBV12-3/TRBV12-4
CDR3aa: CASSSGVGQPQHF

j_gene: TRBJ1-1
d_gene: -
abundance: -
v_gene: TRBV2
CDR3aa: CASSQLAQGREAFF

j_gene: TRBJ1-2
d_gene: TRBD1
abundance: -
v_gene: TRBV30
CDR3aa: CAWTRTGGNYGYTF

j_gene: TRBJ1-2
d_gene: -
abundance: -
v_gene: TRBV7-2
CDR3aa: CASSLAGAYGYTF

j_gene: TRBJ1-4
d_gene: TRBD1
abundance: -
v_gene: TRBV7-8
CDR3aa: CASSSHPTGGDEKLFF

j_gene: TRBJ2-7
d_gene: -
abundance: -
v_gene: TRBV6-1
CDR3aa: CASSDGGRPYEQYF

j_gene: TRBJ1-4
d_gene: -
abundance: -
v_gene: TRBV7-9
CDR3aa: CASSRQSTNEKLFF

j_gene: TRBJ2-3
d_gene: TRBD2
abundance: -
v_gene: TRBV9
CDR3aa: CASSAPSGGFSTDTQYF

j_gene: TRBJ2-7
d_gene: TRBD2
abundance: -
v_gene: TRBV25-1
CDR3aa: CASSLGLAGPYEQYF

j_gene: TRBJ2-3
d_gene: -
abundance: few
v_gene: TRBV12-3/TRBV12-4
CDR3aa: CASSRDKVNPQYF

j_gene: TRBJ1-2
d_gene: -
abundance: -
v_gene: TRBV2
CDR3aa: CASSETLGSGYGYTF

j_gene: TRBJ1-2
d_gene: -
abundance: many
v_gene: TRBV10-3
CDR3aa: CAILTSETEEDGYTF

j_gene: TRBJ2-1
d_gene: -
abundance: -
v_gene: TRBV27
CDR3aa: CASSEGIRGYRFF

j_gene: TRBJ1-4
d_gene: -
abundance: -
v_gene: TRBV12-5
CDR3aa: CASGLTVATNEKLFF

j_gene: TRBJ2-2
d_gene: -
abundance: -
v_gene: TRBV2
CDR3aa: CASSGQVRGTGELFF

j_gene: TRBJ2-1
d_gene: TRBD2
abundance: -
v_gene: TRBV19
CDR3aa: CASKKGLAGYEQFF

j_gene: TRBJ2-1
d_gene: -
abundance: -
v_gene: TRBV7-9
CDR3aa: CASSLGLGGYNEQFF

j_gene: TRBJ1-1
d_gene: -
abundance: -
v_gene: TRBV5-1
CDR3aa: CASSLGSVQNTEAFF

j_gene: TRBJ1-1
d_gene: TRBD1
abundance: once
v_gene: TRBV27
CDR3aa: CATKGRPTGEVSAFF

j_gene: TRBJ2-5
d_gene: TRBD2
abundance: -
v_gene: TRBV7-2
CDR3aa: CASSLGGRLAGSIKTQYF

j_gene: TRBJ1-1
d_gene: -
abundance: -
v_gene: TRBV30
CDR3aa: CAWSVHQGQAFF

j_gene: TRBJ2-5
d_gene: TRBD1
abundance: -
v_gene: TRBV7-2
CDR3aa: CASSLTPGQQETQYF

j_gene: TRBJ1-2
d_gene: TRBD1
abundance: -
v_gene: TRBV13
CDR3aa: CASSFMSGGRNYGYTF

j_gene: TRBJ2-5
d_gene: TRBD2
abundance: once
v_gene: TRBV5-1
CDR3aa: CASSLAGYQETQYF

j_gene: TRBJ2-1
d_gene: TRBD2
abundance: once
v_gene: TRBV7-6
CDR3aa: CASSLVGAGTSTINEQFF

j_gene: TRBJ2-7
d_gene: -
abundance: -
v_gene: TRBV7-9
CDR3aa: CASSLAKGVIDYEQYF

j_gene: TRBJ1-5
d_gene: -
abundance: -
v_gene: TRBV6-5
CDR3aa: CASSRKTGSNQPQHF

j_gene: TRBJ2-7
d_gene: -
abundance: -
v_gene: TRBV28
CDR3aa: CASSSYWGGHTYEQYF

j_gene: TRBJ1-1
d_gene: TRBD1
abundance: -
v_gene: TRBV7-8
CDR3aa: CASSEDRGYTEAFF

j_gene: TRBJ1-2
d_gene: TRBD1
abundance: -
v_gene: TRBV6-5
CDR3aa: CASSYKGAYGYTF